This is a list of T cell receptor beta chains from one sample in a study of follicular helper T cells after annual influenza vaccination. Method: immunoSEQ multiplex PCR; TCRdb's copy keeps in-frame clones and lacks some. The data hold about 10,000 clones, with approximately 80% observed a single time. The sequencing used CXCR5+ CD38- circulating T follicular helper cells from blood, collected 7 days after influenza vaccination. Source of these receptors: an adult who received the influenza vaccine. Both conserved end residues are part of each CDR3. The D gene is left open where the match is weak. Size tells how often a clone was seen (once, few, many) or the class of an expanded clone, and some rows leave it out.

abundance	v_gene	j_gene	d_gene	CDR3aa	CDR3nt
once	TRBV5-3	TRBJ2-7	.	CARSTLSRGEQYF	TGTGCCAGAAGCACCCTCTCCCGTGGAGAGCAGTACTTC
.	TRBV5-4	TRBJ1-1	TRBD1	CASSWDRGGTEAFF	TGTGCCAGCAGCTGGGACAGGGGTGGGACTGAAGCTTTCTTT
.	TRBV7-9	TRBJ1-1	.	CASSLEQRNTEAFF	TGTGCCAGCAGCTTAGAACAGCGAAACACTGAAGCTTTCTTT
.	TRBV4-3	TRBJ1-1	TRBD1	CASSQVRDSEAFF	TGCGCCAGCAGCCAAGTTCGGGACAGTGAAGCTTTCTTT
few	TRBV7-8	TRBJ2-7	TRBD1	CASSLEWDSSYEQYF	TGTGCCAGCAGCTTAGAGTGGGACAGCTCCTACGAGCAGTACTTC
.	TRBV7-9	TRBJ1-2	TRBD1	CASSLQGVLLYGYTF	TGTGCCAGCAGCCTCCAGGGGGTCCTCCTTTATGGCTACACCTTC
.	TRBV18	TRBJ1-2	TRBD1	CASSPSDRGSGYTF	TGTGCCAGCTCACCCTCGGACAGGGGTTCTGGCTACACCTTC
.	TRBV5-1	TRBJ1-2	.	CASSLMGGGEDGYTF	TGCGCCAGCAGCTTGATGGGCGGAGGGGAAGATGGCTACACCTTC
.	TRBV5-1	TRBJ1-2	TRBD1	CASSFQGGADYGYTF	TGCGCCAGCAGCTTCCAGGGGGGCGCCGATTATGGCTACACCTTC
.	TRBV5-4	TRBJ2-7	.	CASSLKGGSYEQYF	TGTGCCAGCAGCTTGAAGGGGGGCTCCTACGAGCAGTACTTC
once	TRBV6-5	TRBJ2-3	.	CASSLWGVTTDTQYF	TGTGCCAGCAGTTTGTGGGGGGTAACGACAGATACGCAGTATTTT
.	TRBV5-1	TRBJ1-1	TRBD1	CASSSGGQGGTEAFF	TGCGCCAGCAGCTCGGGGGGACAGGGTGGAACTGAAGCTTTCTTT
.	TRBV6-6	TRBJ2-2	.	CASSRLGESTGELFF	TGTGCCAGCAGTCGATTGGGGGAAAGCACCGGGGAGCTGTTTTTT
.	TRBV2	TRBJ1-2	.	CASSDFDSYGYTF	TGTGCCAGCAGTGACTTCGACAGCTATGGCTACACCTTC
.	TRBV5-1	TRBJ1-4	.	CASSSGLPNEKLFF	TGCGCCAGCAGCTCGGGTCTCCCCAATGAAAAACTGTTTTTT
.	TRBV5-1	TRBJ2-3	TRBD2	CASSQSTSGTDTQYF	TGCGCCAGCAGCCAATCGACTAGCGGCACAGATACGCAGTATTTT
.	TRBV7-2	TRBJ2-3	TRBD2	CASSPGLAADTQYF	TGTGCCAGCAGCCCGGGACTAGCGGCAGATACGCAGTATTTT
.	TRBV4-3	TRBJ2-7	TRBD2	CASSRGTSGGNYEQYF	TGCGCCAGCAGCCGTGGGACTAGCGGGGGTAACTACGAGCAGTACTTC
.	TRBV19	TRBJ2-7	TRBD1	CASSAGQGPYGQYF	TGTGCCAGTAGTGCCGGACAGGGACCTTACGGGCAGTACTTC
.	TRBV7-2	TRBJ1-1	TRBD1	CASFRGPNTEAFF	TGTGCCAGTTTCAGGGGGCCGAACACTGAAGCTTTCTTT
.	TRBV29-1	TRBJ2-3	.	CSVEGGGATTDTQYF	TGCAGCGTTGAGGGGGGCGGGGCAACCACAGATACGCAGTATTTT
once	TRBV5-1	TRBJ2-3	TRBD2	CASSGAGTSGGITDTQYF	TGCGCCAGCAGCGGCGCCGGGACTAGCGGGGGCATCACAGATACGCAGTATTTT
.	TRBV4-2	TRBJ2-3	.	CASSQELLGGADTQYF	TGTGCCAGCAGCCAAGAGTTGTTAGGAGGAGCAGATACGCAGTATTTT
.	TRBV4-2	TRBJ2-1	.	CASSQDFVAADNEQFF	TGTGCCAGCAGCCAAGATTTCGTAGCGGCCGACAATGAGCAGTTCTTC
.	TRBV5-1	TRBJ2-6	TRBD1	CASSLGGLQGALPSGANVLTF	TGCGCCAGCAGCTTGGGCGGGTTACAGGGGGCGTTACCCTCTGGGGCCAACGTCCTGACTTTC
.	TRBV30	TRBJ2-7	TRBD1	CAWTTGTGSYEQYF	TGTGCCTGGACTACCGGGACAGGGTCCTACGAGCAGTACTTC
.	TRBV7-2	TRBJ2-1	.	CASSLVPGATNNEQFF	TGTGCCAGCAGCTTAGTGCCGGGGGCTACCAACAATGAGCAGTTCTTC
.	TRBV28	TRBJ1-1	TRBD1	CAITENRGGTEAFF	TGTGCCATCACTGAGAACAGGGGAGGAACTGAAGCTTTCTTT
few	TRBV2	TRBJ2-7	.	CASSDRREQYF	TGTGCCAGCAGTGATCGTCGCGAGCAGTACTTC
.	TRBV19	TRBJ1-2	.	CASSDTSYYGYTF	TGTGCCAGTAGTGACACAAGCTACTATGGCTACACCTTC
few	TRBV29-1	TRBJ2-4	.	CSVELQNIQYF	TGCAGCGTTGAGCTTCAAAACATTCAGTACTTC
.	TRBV7-6	TRBJ1-1	.	CATSQVRDTEAFF	TGTGCCACCAGTCAGGTGAGGGACACTGAAGCTTTCTTT
.	TRBV28	TRBJ1-5	.	CASTRNRQPQHF	TGTGCCAGCACACGGAATCGGCAGCCCCAGCATTTT
.	TRBV7-9	TRBJ1-6	.	CASSLGGGADSPLHF	TGTGCCAGCAGCTTAGGGGGGGGCGCGGATTCACCCCTCCACTTT
few	TRBV5-4	TRBJ1-2	.	CASSLGIGIANYGYTF	TGTGCCAGCAGCTTGGGTATCGGCATCGCTAACTATGGCTACACCTTC
.	TRBV2	TRBJ2-3	.	CASSDRDTQYF	TGTGCCAGCAGTGATCGGGATACGCAGTATTTT
.	TRBV30	TRBJ1-2	.	CAWTLEGEDYGYTF	TGTGCCTGGACCCTCGAGGGGGAGGACTATGGCTACACCTTC
few	TRBV7-2	TRBJ1-6	.	CASSLETPVWGNNSPLHF	TGTGCCAGCAGCTTAGAAACTCCCGTGTGGGGAAATAATTCACCCCTCCACTTT
.	TRBV14	TRBJ2-1	TRBD1	CASSYRDRVGHNEQFF	TGTGCCAGCAGCTACCGGGACAGGGTGGGCCACAATGAGCAGTTCTTC
.	TRBV7-6	TRBJ2-1	TRBD2	CASSSFGGTYNEQFF	TGTGCCAGCAGCTCCTTCGGGGGGACTTACAATGAGCAGTTCTTC
.	TRBV10-3	TRBJ1-2	.	CAIRDSLSNYGYTF	TGTGCCATCAGGGACAGCCTCTCTAACTATGGCTACACCTTC
.	TRBV5-6	TRBJ1-2	.	CASNLEQGDYGYTF	TGTGCCAGCAACTTGGAGCAGGGTGACTATGGCTACACCTTC
.	TRBV19	TRBJ1-2	TRBD1	CASRTTGGAFGYTF	TGTGCCAGTAGGACAACAGGGGGCGCGTTTGGCTACACCTTC
.	TRBV27	TRBJ1-2	.	CASKQAINYGYTF	TGTGCCAGCAAACAGGCAATTAACTATGGCTACACCTTC
.	TRBV6-1	TRBJ1-4	.	CASSLGGEKLFF	TGTGCCAGCAGCCTGGGGGGTGAAAAACTGTTTTTT
.	TRBV19	TRBJ1-2	.	CASSPHREHYGYTF	TGTGCCAGTAGTCCTCACAGGGAACACTATGGCTACACCTTC
.	TRBV29-1	TRBJ1-1	.	CSVEETGGSEAFF	TGCAGCGTTGAAGAAACCGGCGGCTCCGAAGCTTTCTTT
.	TRBV6-1	TRBJ1-5	.	CASSELRQPQHF	TGTGCCAGCAGTGAACTTCGACAGCCCCAGCATTTT
.	TRBV4-3	TRBJ2-2	.	CASSHPQGGMNTGELFF	TGCGCCAGCAGCCACCCACAAGGGGGGATGAACACCGGGGAGCTGTTTTTT
.	TRBV6-5	TRBJ1-3	.	CASSYSRAGGNTIYF	TGTGCCAGCAGTTACTCGAGGGCGGGTGGAAACACCATATATTTT
.	TRBV28	TRBJ1-3	.	CASKYGNTIYF	TGTGCCAGCAAGTATGGAAACACCATATATTTT
.	TRBV11-2	TRBJ2-3	TRBD2	CASSQGLAGPDTQYF	TGTGCCAGCAGCCAGGGACTAGCGGGGCCAGATACGCAGTATTTT
.	TRBV5-6	TRBJ1-2	.	CASSLGWASANYGYTF	TGTGCCAGCAGCTTGGGGTGGGCATCCGCTAACTATGGCTACACCTTC
.	TRBV27	TRBJ1-1	TRBD1	CASIRQGGNTEAFF	TGTGCCAGCATCCGACAGGGAGGGAACACTGAAGCTTTCTTT
.	TRBV7-8	TRBJ2-7	TRBD1	CASSLDRRSYEQYF	TGTGCCAGCAGCTTGGACAGGAGGTCCTACGAGCAGTACTTC
.	TRBV2	TRBJ2-3	TRBD2	CASSEGLAGDTQYF	TGTGCCAGCAGTGAAGGACTAGCAGGGGATACGCAGTATTTT
.	TRBV29-1	TRBJ2-1	TRBD2	CSGSGGDLGNEQFF	TGCAGCGGTAGCGGGGGGGACCTAGGTAATGAGCAGTTCTTC
.	TRBV5-5	TRBJ1-1	.	CASSLIFGEGNTEAFF	TGTGCCAGCAGCTTAATTTTCGGGGAGGGGAACACTGAAGCTTTCTTT
.	TRBV28	TRBJ2-1	.	CASSLFVDEQFF	TGTGCCAGCAGTTTATTTGTGGATGAGCAGTTCTTC
once	TRBV9	TRBJ1-5	.	CASSAGTGPGQPQHF	TGTGCCAGCAGCGCGGGAACAGGGCCCGGTCAGCCCCAGCATTTT